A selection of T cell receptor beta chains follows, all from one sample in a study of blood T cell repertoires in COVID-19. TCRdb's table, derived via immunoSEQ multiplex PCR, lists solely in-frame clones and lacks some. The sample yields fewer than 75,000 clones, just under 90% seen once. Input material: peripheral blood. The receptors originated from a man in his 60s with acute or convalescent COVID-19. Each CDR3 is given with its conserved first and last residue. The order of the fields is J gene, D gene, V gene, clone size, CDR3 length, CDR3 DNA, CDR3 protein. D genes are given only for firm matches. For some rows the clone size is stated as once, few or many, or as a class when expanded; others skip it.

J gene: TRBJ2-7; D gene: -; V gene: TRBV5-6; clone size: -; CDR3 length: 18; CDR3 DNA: TGTGCCAGCAGCTTAAATGCGTTAGGAGGGACGGTGGATAGCGAGCAGTACTTC; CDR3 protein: CASSLNALGGTVDSEQYF
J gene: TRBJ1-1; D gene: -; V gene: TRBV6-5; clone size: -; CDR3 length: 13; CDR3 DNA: TGTGCCAGCGCGGACAGTTCGAAAGGTGAAGCTTTCTTT; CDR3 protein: CASADSSKGEAFF
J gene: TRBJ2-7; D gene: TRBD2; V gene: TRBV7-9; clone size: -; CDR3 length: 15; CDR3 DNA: TGTGCCAGCAGCAGAAAGAGCGGGGGGGACCACGAGCAGTACTTC; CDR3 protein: CASSRKSGGDHEQYF
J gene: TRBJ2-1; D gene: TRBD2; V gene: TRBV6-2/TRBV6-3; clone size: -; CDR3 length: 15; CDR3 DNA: TGTGCCAGCAGTACCCGCAGCGGGGTCTACAATGAGCAGTTCTTC; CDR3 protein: CASSTRSGVYNEQFF
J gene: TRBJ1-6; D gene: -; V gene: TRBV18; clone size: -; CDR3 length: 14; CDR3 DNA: TGTGCCAGCTCACCAGTCTATGATAATTCACCCCTCCACTTT; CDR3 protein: CASSPVYDNSPLHF
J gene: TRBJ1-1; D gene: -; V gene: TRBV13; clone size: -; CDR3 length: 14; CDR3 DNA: TGTGCCAGCAGTTTTTCCGGGGGTAAAACTGAAGCTTTCTTT; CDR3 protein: CASSFSGGKTEAFF
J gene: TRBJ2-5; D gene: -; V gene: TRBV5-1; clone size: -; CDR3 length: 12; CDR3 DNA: TGCGCCAGCAGCTTACCCGCGGAGACCCAGTACTTC; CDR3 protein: CASSLPAETQYF
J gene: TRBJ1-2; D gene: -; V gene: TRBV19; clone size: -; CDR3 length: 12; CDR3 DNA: TGTGCCAGTAGTATAGCGGAGGGTCCTTTCACCTTC; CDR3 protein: CASSIAEGPFTF
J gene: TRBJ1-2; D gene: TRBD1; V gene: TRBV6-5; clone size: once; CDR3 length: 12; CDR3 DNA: TGTGCCAGCAAACAGGGGGCGCGCGGCTACACCTTC; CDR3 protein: CASKQGARGYTF
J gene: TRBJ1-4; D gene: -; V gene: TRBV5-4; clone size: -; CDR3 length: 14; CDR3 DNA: TGTGCCAGCAGCTCCGGGGTAAAGAGTGAAAAACTGTTTTTT; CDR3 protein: CASSSGVKSEKLFF
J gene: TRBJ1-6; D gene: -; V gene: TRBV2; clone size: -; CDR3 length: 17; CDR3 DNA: TGTGCCAGCAGTGAGAGGGTTGGCAGGCCGTATAATTCACCCCTCCACTTT; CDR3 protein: CASSERVGRPYNSPLHF
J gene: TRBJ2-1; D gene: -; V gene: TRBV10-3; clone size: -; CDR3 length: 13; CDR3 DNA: TGTGCCATCAGTGAGACAGGGTACAATGAGCAGTTCTTC; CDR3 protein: CAISETGYNEQFF
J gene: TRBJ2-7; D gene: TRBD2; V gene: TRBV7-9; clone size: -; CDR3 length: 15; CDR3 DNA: TGTGCCAGCAGCCCCAAGGGAGGGGTGGGCTACGAGCAGTACTTC; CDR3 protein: CASSPKGGVGYEQYF
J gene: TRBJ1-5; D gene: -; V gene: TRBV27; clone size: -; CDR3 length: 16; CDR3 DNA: TGTGCCAGCAGTTCAATCACAGGCGTTAGCAATCAGCCCCAGCATTTT; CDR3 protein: CASSSITGVSNQPQHF
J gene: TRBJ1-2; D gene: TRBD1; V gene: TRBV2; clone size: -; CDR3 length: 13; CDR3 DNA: TGTGCCAGCAGTGCTCGGACAGGGAGTGGCTACACCTTC; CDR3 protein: CASSARTGSGYTF
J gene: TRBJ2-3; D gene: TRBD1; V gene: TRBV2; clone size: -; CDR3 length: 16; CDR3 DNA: TGTGCCAGCAAGGTCGGGGTGACAGGGAGTACAGATACGCAGTATTTT; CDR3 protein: CASKVGVTGSTDTQYF
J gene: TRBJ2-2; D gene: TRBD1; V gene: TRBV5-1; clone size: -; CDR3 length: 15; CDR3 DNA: TGCGCCAGCAGGAGCGGAGACAGGGGTGGCGGGGAGCTGTTTTTT; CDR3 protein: CASRSGDRGGGELFF
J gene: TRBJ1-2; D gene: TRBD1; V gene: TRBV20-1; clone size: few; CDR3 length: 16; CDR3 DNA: TGCAGTGCTAGTGCCCAGGGGGCCAATTCTAACTATGGCTACACCTTC; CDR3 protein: CSASAQGANSNYGYTF